What follows describes a single TCR beta chain. The PCR made use of 60 Vbeta and 13 Jbeta primers. TCRdb keeps only in-frame clones here, not all; method: immunoSEQ multiplex PCR. The sample has over 150,000 clones; about four fifths are singletons. This specimen belongs to a study of cytomegalovirus exposure and HLA in healthy donors. With 3 bases removed from V and 5 bases from J, the gap between germline ends came to 11 bases. Germline loops: CDR1 SGHTS, CDR2 YDEGEE. The CDR3 has 14 residues. The receptor was derived from a girl aged 10 to 17 in good health and CMV-seropositive. Material: PBMCs. The chain is built from TRBV5-8 and TRBJ1-4; weak D call: TRBD1 (5 bases). The CDR3 DNA reads TGTGCCAGCAGCTGGGCGGGGCGGAATGAAAAACTGTTTTTT. This gives the protein CASSWAGRNEKLFF.